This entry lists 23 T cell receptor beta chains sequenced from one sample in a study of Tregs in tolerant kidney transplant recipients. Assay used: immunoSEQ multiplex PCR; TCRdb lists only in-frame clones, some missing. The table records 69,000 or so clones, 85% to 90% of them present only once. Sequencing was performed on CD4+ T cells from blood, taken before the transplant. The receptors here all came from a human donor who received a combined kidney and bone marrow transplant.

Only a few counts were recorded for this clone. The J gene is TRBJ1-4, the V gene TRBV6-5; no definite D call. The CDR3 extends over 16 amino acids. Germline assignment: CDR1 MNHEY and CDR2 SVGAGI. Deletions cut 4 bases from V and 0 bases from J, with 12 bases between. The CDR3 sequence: CASSSLVGATNEKLFF. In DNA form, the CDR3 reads TGTGCCAGCAGTTCACTTGTGGGCGCAACTAATGAAAAACTGTTTTTT.

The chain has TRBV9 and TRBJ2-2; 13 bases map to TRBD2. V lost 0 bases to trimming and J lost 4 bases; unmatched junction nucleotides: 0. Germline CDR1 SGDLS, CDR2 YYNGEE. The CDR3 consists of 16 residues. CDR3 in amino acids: CASSVGTSGSTGELFF. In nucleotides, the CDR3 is TGTGCCAGCAGCGTAGGGACTAGCGGGAGCACCGGGGAGCTGTTTTTT.

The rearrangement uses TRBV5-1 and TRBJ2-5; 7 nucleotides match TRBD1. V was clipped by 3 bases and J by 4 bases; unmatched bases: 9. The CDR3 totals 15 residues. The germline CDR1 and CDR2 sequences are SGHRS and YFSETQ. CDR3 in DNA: TGCGCCAGCAGCTCACAGGGGAGTTTAGGAGAGACCCAGTACTTC. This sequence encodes CASSSQGSLGETQYF.

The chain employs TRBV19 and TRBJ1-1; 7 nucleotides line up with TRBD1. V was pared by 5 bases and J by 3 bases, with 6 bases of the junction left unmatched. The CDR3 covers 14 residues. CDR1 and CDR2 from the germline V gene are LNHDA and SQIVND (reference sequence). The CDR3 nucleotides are TGTGCCAGTAGTTTAAGAGGGGGCGACACTGAAGCTTTCTTT. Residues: CASSLRGGDTEAFF.

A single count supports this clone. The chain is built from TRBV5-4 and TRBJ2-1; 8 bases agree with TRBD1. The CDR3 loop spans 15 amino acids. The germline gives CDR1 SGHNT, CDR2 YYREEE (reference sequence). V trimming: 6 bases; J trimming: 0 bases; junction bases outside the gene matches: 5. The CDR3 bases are TGTGCCAGCACCCGGGACAGGTTCTCCTACAATGAGCAGTTCTTC. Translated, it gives CASTRDRFSYNEQFF.

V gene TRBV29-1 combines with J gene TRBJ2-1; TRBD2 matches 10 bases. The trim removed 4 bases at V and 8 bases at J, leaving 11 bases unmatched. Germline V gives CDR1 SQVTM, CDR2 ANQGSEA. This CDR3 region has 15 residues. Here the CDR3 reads CSVGFRKRGGDEQFF. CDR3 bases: TGCAGCGTTGGTTTTAGGAAGCGGGGGGGGGATGAGCAGTTCTTC.

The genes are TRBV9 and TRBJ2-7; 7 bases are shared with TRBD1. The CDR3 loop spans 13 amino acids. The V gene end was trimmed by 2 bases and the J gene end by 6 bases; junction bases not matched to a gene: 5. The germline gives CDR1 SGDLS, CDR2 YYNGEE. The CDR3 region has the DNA TGTGCCAGCAGCGTGGGGACAGATGGCGAGCAGTACTTC. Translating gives CASSVGTDGEQYF.

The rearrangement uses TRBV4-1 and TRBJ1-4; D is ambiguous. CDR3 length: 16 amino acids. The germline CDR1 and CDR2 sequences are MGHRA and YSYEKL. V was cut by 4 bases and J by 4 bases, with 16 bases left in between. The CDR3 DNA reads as TGCGCCAGCAGCCCCTCTCAGTCCTTAAGTAATGAAAAACTGTTTTTT. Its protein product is CASSPSQSLSNEKLFF.

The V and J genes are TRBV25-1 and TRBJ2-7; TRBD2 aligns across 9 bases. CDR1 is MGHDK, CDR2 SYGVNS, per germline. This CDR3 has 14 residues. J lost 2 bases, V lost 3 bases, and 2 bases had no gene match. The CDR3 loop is CASSDPSGTYEQYF. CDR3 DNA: TGTGCCAGCAGTGATCCTAGCGGGACCTACGAGCAGTACTTC.

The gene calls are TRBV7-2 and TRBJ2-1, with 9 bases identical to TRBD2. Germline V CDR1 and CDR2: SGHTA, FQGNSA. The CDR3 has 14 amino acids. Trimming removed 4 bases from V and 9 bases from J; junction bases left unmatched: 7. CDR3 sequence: CASSSRTSESEQFF. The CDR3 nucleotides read TGTGCCAGCAGCTCGAGGACTAGCGAGTCTGAGCAGTTCTTC.

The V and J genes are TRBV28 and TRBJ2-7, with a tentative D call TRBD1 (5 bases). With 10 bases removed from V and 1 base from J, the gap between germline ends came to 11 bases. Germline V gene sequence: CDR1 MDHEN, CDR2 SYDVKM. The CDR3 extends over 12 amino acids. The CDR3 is CATVPGSYEQYF. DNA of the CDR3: TGTGCCACCGTCCCAGGGTCCTACGAGCAGTACTTC.

The CDR3 loop reads CASSWGRHNEQFF. CDR3 nucleotide sequence: TGTGCCAGCAGTTGGGGCAGACACAATGAGCAGTTCTTC. The chain couples TRBV28 to TRBJ2-1; TRBD1 might be the D (5 bases). The V and J ends lost 4 bases and 5 bases respectively, with 9 bases between them. This CDR3 region has 13 residues. CDR1 and CDR2 from the germline V gene are MDHEN and SYDVKM.

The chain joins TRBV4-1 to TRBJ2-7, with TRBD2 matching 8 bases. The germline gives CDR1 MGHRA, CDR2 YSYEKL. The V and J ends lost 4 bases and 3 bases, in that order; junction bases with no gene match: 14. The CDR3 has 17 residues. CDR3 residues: CASSLNFGRTSSYEQYF. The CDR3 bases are TGCGCCAGCAGCCTAAATTTTGGCCGGACTAGCAGCTACGAGCAGTACTTC.

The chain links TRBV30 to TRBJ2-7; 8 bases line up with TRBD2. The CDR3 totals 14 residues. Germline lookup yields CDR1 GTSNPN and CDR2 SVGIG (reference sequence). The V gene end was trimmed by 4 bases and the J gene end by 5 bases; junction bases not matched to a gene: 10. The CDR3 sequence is CAWNGAGLGNEQYF. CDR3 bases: TGTGCCTGGAATGGCGCGGGACTAGGGAACGAGCAGTACTTC.

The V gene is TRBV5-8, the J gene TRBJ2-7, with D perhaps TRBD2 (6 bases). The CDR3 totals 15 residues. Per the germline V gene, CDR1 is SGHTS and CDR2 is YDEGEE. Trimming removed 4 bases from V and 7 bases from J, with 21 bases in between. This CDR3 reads CASSVTSSPRGEQYF. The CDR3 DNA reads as TGTGCCAGCAGCGTTACAAGTTCTCCCCGGGGGGAGCAGTACTTC.

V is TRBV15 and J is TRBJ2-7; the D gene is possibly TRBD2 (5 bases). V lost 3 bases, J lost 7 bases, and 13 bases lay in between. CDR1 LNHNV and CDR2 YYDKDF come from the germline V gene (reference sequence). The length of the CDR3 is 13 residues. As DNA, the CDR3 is TGTGCCACCAGCAGTGAACCTACGGGGGAGCAGTACTTC. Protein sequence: CATSSEPTGEQYF.

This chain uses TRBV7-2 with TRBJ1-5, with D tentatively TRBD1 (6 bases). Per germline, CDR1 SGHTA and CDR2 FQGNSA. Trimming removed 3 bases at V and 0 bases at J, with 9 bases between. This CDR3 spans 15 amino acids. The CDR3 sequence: CASSLTGVSNQPQHF. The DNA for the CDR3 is TGTGCCAGCAGCTTGACAGGCGTTAGCAATCAGCCCCAGCATTTT.

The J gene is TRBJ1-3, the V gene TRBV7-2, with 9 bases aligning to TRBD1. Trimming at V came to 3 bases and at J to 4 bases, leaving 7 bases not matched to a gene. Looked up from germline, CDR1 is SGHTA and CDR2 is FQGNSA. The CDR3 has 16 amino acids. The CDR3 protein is CASSLRQGVAGNTIYF. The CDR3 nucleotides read TGTGCCAGCAGCTTGAGACAGGGGGTGGCAGGAAACACCATATATTTT.

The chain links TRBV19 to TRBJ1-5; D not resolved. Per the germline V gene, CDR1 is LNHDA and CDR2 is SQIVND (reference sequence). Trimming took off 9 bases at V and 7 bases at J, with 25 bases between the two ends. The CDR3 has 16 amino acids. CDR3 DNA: TGTGCCAGCAAGCATCAACTCCTCTCGGTGGAGCAGCCCCAGCATTTT. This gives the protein CASKHQLLSVEQPQHF.

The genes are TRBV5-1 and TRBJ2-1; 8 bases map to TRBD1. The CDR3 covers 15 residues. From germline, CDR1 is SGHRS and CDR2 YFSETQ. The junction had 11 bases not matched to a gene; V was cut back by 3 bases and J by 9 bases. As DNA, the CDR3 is TGCGCCAGCAGCTCTCGGGACAGGAGACCGGGTGAGCAGTTCTTC. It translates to CASSSRDRRPGEQFF.

The CDR3 DNA reads TGTGCCAGCAGCCACTCGGGACAGAGCGGCGAGCAGTACTTC. This encodes CASSHSGQSGEQYF. J is TRBJ2-7 and V is TRBV7-2, with 7 nucleotides matching TRBD1. The CDR3 has 14 residues. Per the germline V gene, CDR1 is SGHTA and CDR2 is FQGNSA. The V gene end was trimmed by 5 bases and the J gene end by 6 bases; junction bases not matched to a gene: 10.

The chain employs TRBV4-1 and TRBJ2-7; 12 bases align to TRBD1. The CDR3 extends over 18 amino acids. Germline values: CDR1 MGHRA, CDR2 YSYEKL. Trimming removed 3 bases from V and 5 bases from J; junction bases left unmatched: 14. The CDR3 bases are TGCGCCAGCAGCCAGCCGGGACAGGGGGCGCGAAACTTCGACGAGCAGTACTTC. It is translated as CASSQPGQGARNFDEQYF.

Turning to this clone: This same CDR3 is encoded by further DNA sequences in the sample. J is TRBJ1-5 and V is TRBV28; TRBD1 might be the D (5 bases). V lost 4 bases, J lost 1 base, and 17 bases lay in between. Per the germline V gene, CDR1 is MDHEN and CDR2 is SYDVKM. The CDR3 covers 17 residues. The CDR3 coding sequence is TGTGCCAGCAGTTCCCCACCCAGGGTCCGGAGCAATCAGCCCCAGCATTTT. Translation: CASSSPPRVRSNQPQHF.